In this sample, the clone carrying this T cell receptor beta chain is medium-sized. With V trimmed by 0 bases and J by 5 bases, 3 bases remained unmatched. CDR3 size: 15 residues. Germline values: CDR1 MNHNY, CDR2 SVGAGI (reference sequence). The data were obtained in a study of T cell repertoires in ileal Crohn's disease. Whole-study context: Around 37% were active smokers at surgery; median disease duration was about 7.5 years.

The protocol was immunoSEQ multiplex PCR, while the TCRdb copy is restricted to in-frame clones and leaves out a portion. This table has some 11,000 clones, roughly 79% appearing once. The specimen sequenced was ileal tissue. The receptor was isolated from an adult with Crohn's disease. The chain has TRBV6-6 and TRBJ1-5; 8 nucleotides agree with TRBD1. CDR3: CASSYSTGEDQPQHF. In DNA form, the CDR3 reads TGTGCCAGCAGTTACTCGACAGGGGAGGATCAGCCCCAGCATTTT.